The 7 T cell receptor beta chains below all came from one sample that was sequenced in a study of monozygotic twins with inflammatory bowel disease. With the 5' RACE reads reprocessed, TCRdb shows one record per CDR3 protein and no DNA. This sample contains some 99,000 distinct CDR3 sequences. Material for sequencing was blood. These receptors came from a human donor with ulcerative colitis or Crohn's disease, or a healthy co-twin of an affected twin (not recorded which).

The chain combines TRBV9 with TRBJ2-1; TCRdb proposes TRBD2, but this gene call is untestable without DNA. The CDR3 is 16 residues long. Germline V lookup: CDR1 SGDLS, CDR2 YYNGEE. The CDR3 reads CASSDSPGLVYNEQFF.

The chain employs TRBV9 and TRBJ2-2; TCRdb lists TRBD1, though no DNA is available to test this call. CDR1 SGDLS and CDR2 YYNGEE come from the germline V gene. The CDR3 spans 17 residues. The CDR3 spells CASSIEGGSPRTGELFF.

V and J are TRBV18 and TRBJ1-2; TCRdb calls TRBD1, which cannot be checked without DNA. In germline, CDR1 is KGHSH, CDR2 LQKENI. This CDR3 has 15 residues. The CDR3 is CASSHSGQGGYGYTF.

The chain uses TRBV12-3 or TRBV12-4 and TRBJ1-4. This CDR3 is built from 11 residues. CDR3 region: CASSFYEKLFF.

The chain joins TRBV9 to TRBJ2-1. The CDR3 is made up of 13 amino acids. Germline CDR1 SGDLS, CDR2 YYNGEE. CDR3 residues: CASSVNSQGEQFF. The full variable domain, in which reference TRBV9 and TRBJ2-1 provide the parts outside the CDR3, is DSGVTQTPKHLITATGQRVTLRCSPRSGDLSVYWYQQSLDQGLQFLIQYYNGEERAKGNILERFSAQQFPDLHSELNLSSLELGDSALYFCASSVNSQGEQFFGPGTRLTVL.

This sequence joins TRBV12-3 or TRBV12-4 and TRBJ1-3; the TCRdb call, TRBD1, lacks DNA for checking. This CDR3 has 15 residues. The CDR3 protein is CASMRTVPSGNTIYF.

The chain carries TRBV5-1 and TRBJ1-1; there is no DNA to check the TCRdb D call of TRBD1. This CDR3 has 16 residues. CDR1 is SGHRS, CDR2 YFSETQ, per germline. CDR3 region: CASSPVGGQKNTEAFF. Full variable domain (outside the CDR3, taken from reference TRBV5-1 and TRBJ1-1): KAGVTQTPRYLIKTRGQQVTLSCSPISGHRSVSWYQQTPGQGLQFLFEYFSETQRNKGNFPGRFSGRQFSNSRSEMNVSTLELGDSALYLCASSPVGGQKNTEAFFGQGTRLTVV.